Below are 5 T cell receptor beta chains sequenced from a single sample in a study of human T cells and chemical hapten exposure. The time point denotes: pre-sensitization, week 0. Described treatment: therapeutic diphenylcyclopropenone sensitization with weekly scalp DPC. One entry per CDR3 protein results from TCRdb running MiXCR on the RACE reads. The sample holds 250,000 to 300,000 distinct CDR3 sequences; almost 8% are singletons and the top ten take 0.9% to 1.5%. The sequencing used whole blood, collected in connection with sensitization to the hapten diphenylcyclopropenone (DPC). The receptors come from a man between 18 and 35 years old with alopecia areata. Some clones in this sample may be carry-over from other donors' samples.

This clonotype was seen ten or more times. This chain connects TRBV6-2 or TRBV6-3 to TRBJ2-2, with 9 bases aligning to TRBD1. Germline V gene data show CDR1 as MNHEY and CDR2 as SVGEGT. This CDR3 region has 16 residues. J lost 5 bases, V lost 4 bases, and 8 bases had no gene match. Here the CDR3 reads CASSSWDRDMTGELFF. The CDR3 DNA follows: TGTGCCAGCAGTTCCTGGGACAGGGATATGACCGGGGAGCTGTTTTTT.

This chain connects TRBV12-3 or TRBV12-4 to TRBJ1-6; D remains unclear. CDR3 size: 12 residues. Trimming pared 6 bases from V and 10 bases from J, leaving 10 bases between. CDR3 amino acids: CASRTDPSPLHF. CDR3 nucleotides: TGTGCCAGCAGGACGGATCCATCACCCCTCCACTTT.

Many counts were recorded for this clonotype. The chain employs TRBV12-3 or TRBV12-4 and TRBJ2-7; no firm D call. The CDR3 consists of 14 residues. V lost 1 base and J 0 bases, leaving 7 bases between the germline ends. CDR3 bases: TGTGCCAGCAGTTTAGGAGGCAGCTCCTACGAGCAGTACGTC. It codes for CASSLGGSSYEQYV.

This clonotype was counted many times. The J gene is TRBJ1-3, the V gene TRBV4-2; TRBD1 agrees at 10 bases. Germline values: CDR1 LGHNA, CDR2 YNFKEQ. The CDR3 extends over 15 amino acids. V lost 3 bases, J lost 6 bases, and 5 bases stayed unmatched. The CDR3, as DNA: TGTGCCAGCAGCCACGGGACAGGGGACCAAAACACCATATATTTT. Residues: CASSHGTGDQNTIYF.

V and J are TRBV24-1 and TRBJ1-5; D ambiguous. With 4 bases removed from V and 6 bases from J, the gap between germline ends came to 6 bases. Germline loops: CDR1 KGHDR, CDR2 SFDVKD. The CDR3 is 12 amino acids. The CDR3 is CATSDGGQPQHF. DNA for the CDR3: TGTGCCACCAGTGACGGAGGTCAGCCCCAGCATTTT.